These T cell receptor beta chains were read from a single sample in a study of T cell responses to AZD1222 COVID-19 vaccine. Using immunoSEQ multiplex PCR, the repertoire was profiled, and TCRdb retains in-frame clones only, with some absent. The sample comprises some 110,000 clones, approximately 92% of which are singletons, and 40% to 55% rests with the top ten. The sequences come from peripheral blood, collected 28 days after the second AZD1222 dose. Receptor source: an adult who received the AZD1222 COVID-19 vaccine. CDR3s include the opening cysteine and the closing phenylalanine or tryptophan. Fields, in order: CDR3 protein, CDR3 DNA, V gene, D gene, clone size, J gene. The D gene is left open where the match is weak. Expanded clones are given a class, and other clones once, few, many or no size at all.

CASSLDSSNQPQHF TGTGCCAGTAGTCTAGACAGTAGCAATCAGCCCCAGCATTTT TRBV19 . . TRBJ1-5
CATRQLGSYEQYF TGTGCCACCCGACAGCTGGGCTCCTACGAGCAGTACTTC TRBV6-4 . few TRBJ2-7
CASSQGGRTNTGELFF TGTGCCAGCAGCCAAGGGGGACGAACGAACACCGGGGAGCTGTTTTTT TRBV3-1/TRBV3-2 . . TRBJ2-2
CASSLVPGVTSYEQYF TGCGCCAGCAGCTTGGTTCCAGGAGTGACTTCCTACGAGCAGTACTTC TRBV5-1 . few TRBJ2-7
CASSLSGTGTNYGYTF TGTGCCAGCAGCTTGTCCGGGACAGGAACTAACTATGGCTACACCTTC TRBV3-1/TRBV3-2 TRBD1 . TRBJ1-2
CASSDWDSSTDTQYF TGTGCCAGCAGTGATTGGGACAGTAGCACAGATACGCAGTATTTT TRBV2 TRBD1 . TRBJ2-3
CASSLDRVLQFF TGTGCCAGCAGCTTGGACAGGGTCCTGCAGTTCTTC TRBV5-4 . . TRBJ2-1
CATSRDPPTEAFF TGTGCCACCAGCAGAGATCCTCCCACTGAAGCTTTCTTT TRBV15 . . TRBJ1-1
CASSVEGQSRETQYF TGTGCCAGCAGCGTAGAGGGTCAGTCGAGAGAGACCCAGTACTTC TRBV9 . . TRBJ2-5
CASSLAGTSGKAYNEQFF TGTGCCAGCAGCTTAGCGGGCACTAGCGGGAAAGCCTACAATGAGCAGTTCTTC TRBV7-2 TRBD2 . TRBJ2-1
CASSLSGGRKLFF TGTGCCAGCAGCTTGTCGGGAGGCCGAAAACTGTTTTTT TRBV5-4 . once TRBJ1-4
CAIGPGASNEKLFF TGTGCCATCGGTCCAGGGGCGTCTAATGAAAAACTGTTTTTT TRBV10-3 . . TRBJ1-4